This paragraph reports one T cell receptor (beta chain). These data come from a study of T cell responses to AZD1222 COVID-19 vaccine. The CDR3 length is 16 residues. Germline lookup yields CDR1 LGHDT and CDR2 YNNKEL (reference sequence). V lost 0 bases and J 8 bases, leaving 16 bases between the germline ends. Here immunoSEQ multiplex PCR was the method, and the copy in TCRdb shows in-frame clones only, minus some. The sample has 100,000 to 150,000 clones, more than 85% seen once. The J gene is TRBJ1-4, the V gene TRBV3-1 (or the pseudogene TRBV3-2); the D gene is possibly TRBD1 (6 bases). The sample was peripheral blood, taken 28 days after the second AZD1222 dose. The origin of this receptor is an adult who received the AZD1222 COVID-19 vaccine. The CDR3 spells CASSQDVGRGWEKLFF. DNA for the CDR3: TGTGCCAGCAGCCAAGATGTCGGCAGGGGCTGGGAAAAACTGTTTTTT.